The 20 T cell receptor beta chains listed next were all sequenced from one sample in a study of OX40 agonist ivuxolimab in advanced cancers. Some clones are missing from TCRdb's copy, which holds only in-frame ones; the method was immunoSEQ multiplex PCR. The sample carries approximately 77,000 clones, less than 95% recorded once. Specimen: CD4+ or CD8+ T cells sorted from blood, collected in a trial of the OX40 agonist ivuxolimab. These receptors all stem from an adult with an advanced solid tumor such as melanoma, head and neck, liver or kidney cancer.

This rearrangement joins TRBV7-6 to TRBJ2-1, with TRBD2 identical over 10 bases. Per germline, CDR1 SGHVS and CDR2 FNYEAQ. The CDR3 has 17 residues. V was clipped by 4 bases and J by 0 bases; unmatched bases: 6. CDR3 sequence reads: CASSSGLASSSYNEQFF. CDR3 bases: TGTGCCAGCAGCTCGGGACTAGCGTCGAGCTCCTACAATGAGCAGTTCTTC.

The chain carries TRBV4-1 and TRBJ2-2; D ambiguous. Trimming took 5 bases from V and 4 from J, leaving 11 bases between them. The CDR3 length is 14 residues. Per germline, CDR1 MGHRA and CDR2 YSYEKL. Here the CDR3 reads CASSVKGGTGELFF. The CDR3, as DNA: TGCGCCAGCAGCGTCAAGGGCGGCACCGGGGAGCTGTTTTTT.

This clone appeared a single time. The V gene is TRBV30, the J gene TRBJ2-2; D is undetermined. Per germline, CDR1 GTSNPN and CDR2 SVGIG (reference sequence). The germline V and J ends were trimmed by 0 bases and 7 bases, with 6 bases remaining between them. The CDR3 runs 12 residues. The CDR3 reads CAWSVGIGELFF. Written as DNA, the CDR3 is TGTGCCTGGAGTGTGGGTATCGGGGAGCTGTTTTTT. The full variable domain, completed using reference TRBV30 and TRBJ2-2, is SQTIHQWPATLVQPVGSPLSLECTVEGTSNPNLYWYRQAAGRGLQLLFYSVGIGQISSEVPQNLSASRPQDRQFILSSKKLLLSDSGFYLCAWSVGIGELFFGEGSRLTVL.

DNA of the CDR3: TGTGCCAGTAGTACCGCAGGGAACTATGGCTACACCTTC. Its protein product is CASSTAGNYGYTF. The chain carries TRBV19 and TRBJ1-2, with D perhaps matching TRBD1 (5 bases). The CDR3 has 13 amino acids. Germline lookup yields CDR1 LNHDA and CDR2 SQIVND (reference sequence). With 4 bases removed from V and 2 bases from J, the gap between germline ends came to 8 bases.

The chain links TRBV5-1 to TRBJ1-2; possibly TRBD1 for D (5 bases). V was shortened by 1 base and J by 6 bases, with 13 bases between the two germline ends. This CDR3 region has 14 residues. The germline V gene encodes CDR1 SGHRS and CDR2 YFSETQ. CDR3 region: CASSLTPEGDGYTF. The CDR3 bases are TGCGCCAGCAGCTTGACACCGGAAGGGGATGGCTACACCTTC.

The V call is TRBV27, the J call TRBJ1-5, with D uncertain. V was clipped by 0 bases and J by 2 bases, with 8 bases between them. The CDR3 is made up of 15 amino acids. Per the germline V gene, CDR1 is MNHEY and CDR2 is SMNVEV (reference sequence). This CDR3 reads CASSLSVFGNQPQHF. The CDR3 DNA reads as TGTGCCAGCAGTTTATCTGTGTTTGGCAATCAGCCCCAGCATTTT.

This chain uses TRBV10-3 with TRBJ1-2; D is uncertain. Germline assignment: CDR1 ENHRY and CDR2 SYGVKD. This CDR3 has 13 amino acids. Trimming removed 0 bases at V and 4 bases at J, with 6 bases between. CDR3 DNA sequence: TGTGCCATCAGTGAGTCGAAGGGCTATGGCTACACCTTC. It codes for CAISESKGYGYTF.

The chain combines TRBV11-2 with TRBJ1-1; no firm D call. This CDR3 spans 13 amino acids. Trimming took off 5 bases at V and 1 base at J, with 8 bases between the two ends. Germline V gene data show CDR1 as SGHAT and CDR2 as FQNNGV. The CDR3 reads CASSVFQNTEAFF. The CDR3 DNA follows: TGTGCCAGCAGCGTATTCCAGAACACTGAAGCTTTCTTT.

The rearrangement uses TRBV28 and TRBJ1-2; D might be TRBD1 (6 bases). There are 14 residues in the CDR3. Germline V gives CDR1 MDHEN, CDR2 SYDVKM. V was pared by 5 bases and J by 0 bases, with 10 bases between. CDR3 sequence (DNA): TGTGCCAGCAGTACAGGGCGGGCTAACTATGGCTACACCTTC. Its translation is CASSTGRANYGYTF.

The rearrangement links TRBV9 to TRBJ2-3; the D is unclear. Germline V lookup: CDR1 SGDLS, CDR2 YYNGEE. The CDR3 covers 14 residues. The V end lost 2 bases, the J end lost 0 bases, and 7 bases lay between the germline ends. CDR3 region: CASSVGSSTDTQYF. The CDR3 DNA reads TGTGCCAGCAGCGTTGGATCTAGCACAGATACGCAGTATTTT.

CDR3 region: CASSTRATGRGETQYF. The DNA of the CDR3 is TGTGCCAGTAGTACCCGTGCTACGGGTAGGGGGGAGACCCAGTACTTC. The gene calls are TRBV19 and TRBJ2-5; D might be TRBD1 (6 bases). V dropped 4 bases and J dropped 5 bases, with 20 bases sitting between them. This CDR3 is built from 16 residues. Germline V gene lookup returns CDR1 LNHDA and CDR2 SQIVND (reference sequence).

The rearrangement links TRBV5-1 to TRBJ1-2; 10 nucleotides match TRBD1. From germline, CDR1 is SGHRS and CDR2 YFSETQ. The ends lost 0 bases at V and 6 bases at J; junction bases unmatched: 5. The CDR3 spans 15 residues. The CDR3 nucleotides read TGCGCCAGCAGCTTGGCCTCGGACAGGGGGGATGGCTACACCTTC. It translates to CASSLASDRGDGYTF.

The gene calls are TRBV9 and TRBJ2-3; no clear D. V was trimmed by 0 bases and J by 1 base, leaving 12 bases between them. This CDR3 spans 16 amino acids. The germline V gene has CDR1 SGDLS and CDR2 YYNGEE. The CDR3 coding sequence is TGTGCCAGCAGCGTAGGGGCGGAAGGAGGCACAGATACGCAGTATTTT. Its translation: CASSVGAEGGTDTQYF.

This clone was seen only a few times. The gene calls are TRBV2 and TRBJ1-5, with D unclear. V was shortened by 4 bases and J by 1 base, with 14 bases between the two germline ends. The CDR3 is 16 residues long. CDR1 and CDR2 from the germline V gene are SNHLY and FYNNEI. CDR3 sequence: CASSGSKGLSNQPQHF. CDR3 nucleotide sequence: TGTGCCAGCAGTGGTTCGAAGGGCCTAAGCAATCAGCCCCAGCATTTT. Filled out from reference TRBV2 and TRBJ1-5, the complete variable domain reads EPEVTQTPSHQVTQMGQEVILRCVPISNHLYFYWYRQILGQKVEFLVSFYNNEISEKSEIFDDQFSVERPDGSNFTLKIRSTKLEDSAMYFCASSGSKGLSNQPQHFGDGTRLSIL.

The gene calls are TRBV5-4 and TRBJ2-3; D possibly corresponds to TRBD2 (6 bases). The CDR3 runs 15 residues. V was clipped by 3 bases and J by 1 base, with 12 bases between them. Germline V gene sequence: CDR1 SGHNT, CDR2 YYREEE (reference sequence). The DNA for the CDR3 is TGTGCCAGCAGCTCCGATGGAGGGGGCACAGATACGCAGTATTTT. This sequence encodes CASSSDGGGTDTQYF.

J is TRBJ2-5 and V is TRBV29-1; TRBD1 might be the D (5 bases). The V gene lost 5 bases and the J gene lost 5 bases, with 15 bases spanning the gap. The CDR3 length is 13 residues. Per germline, CDR1 SQVTM and CDR2 ANQGSEA. CDR3: CSVLQALMETQYF. CDR3 bases: TGCAGCGTTCTACAGGCCCTCATGGAGACCCAGTACTTC.

The chain is built from TRBV7-9 and TRBJ2-1, with a weak D call TRBD2 (5 bases). The CDR3 length is 14 residues. Trimming took 8 bases from V and 4 from J, leaving 15 bases between them. Germline CDR1 reads SEHNR; CDR2 reads FQNEAQ (reference sequence). Here the CDR3 DNA reads TGTGCCAGCGACGTCCGGACTCTTTACAATGAGCAGTTCTTC. Protein sequence: CASDVRTLYNEQFF.

Here the CDR3 reads CASSLVASGSSTDTQYF. Here the CDR3 DNA reads TGTGCCAGCAGCTTAGTGGCTAGCGGGAGTAGCACAGATACGCAGTATTTT. The chain employs TRBV7-2 and TRBJ2-3; 10 nucleotides align to TRBD2. V gave up 1 base and J gave up 0 bases; unmatched junction bases: 4. CDR1 and CDR2 from the germline V gene are SGHTA and FQGNSA. This CDR3 comprises 17 residues.

This sequence joins TRBV19 and TRBJ1-1; D ambiguous. The V gene lost 3 bases and the J gene lost 0 bases, with 8 bases spanning the gap. The CDR3 loop spans 14 amino acids. Looked up from germline, CDR1 is LNHDA and CDR2 is SQIVND (reference sequence). CDR3 loop: CASSIPAVNTEAFF. In DNA form, the CDR3 reads TGTGCCAGTAGTATCCCCGCCGTGAACACTGAAGCTTTCTTT.

The rearrangement joins TRBV5-1 to TRBJ2-7; D ambiguous. V lost 2 bases, J lost 5 bases, and 8 bases lay in between. Germline values: CDR1 SGHRS, CDR2 YFSETQ. There are 12 residues in the CDR3. In DNA, the CDR3 is TGCGCCAGCAGCTTTAACGGAGACGAGCAGTACTTC. It yields the protein CASSFNGDEQYF.